The 9 T cell receptor beta chains listed next were all sequenced from one sample in a study of CD8 T cells in ankylosing spondylitis. TCRdb re-called the 5' RACE reads with MiXCR, one entry per CDR3 protein. The repertoire has 210,000 or so distinct CDR3 sequences, 20% to 30% of them found once; the top ten carry about 6.2%. What was sequenced was blood, either unsorted or a sorted T cell fraction (not recorded which). The receptors originated from a male donor with ankylosing spondylitis or in good health (not recorded which).

This clonotype was observed many times. The chain combines TRBV20-1 with TRBJ2-7; the D is unclear. V was trimmed by 4 bases and J by 2 bases, leaving 12 bases between them. CDR1 DFQATT and CDR2 SNEGSKA come from the germline V gene (reference sequence). This CDR3 spans 13 amino acids. CDR3 sequence reads: CSANYREAYEQYF. CDR3 in DNA: TGCAGTGCTAATTACAGAGAAGCCTACGAGCAGTACTTC.

Worth noting for this clonotype: A much larger clone lies one base from this, so it may be a read error. This sequence joins TRBV28 and TRBJ1-5; D ambiguous. The germline gives CDR1 MDHEN, CDR2 SYDVKM. The CDR3 is 13 amino acids. V lost 4 bases and J 2 bases, leaving 6 bases between the germline ends. CDR3 nucleotides: TGTGCCAGCAGTTCCGGGGGCAATCAGCCCCAGCATTTT. Amino acids: CASSSGGNQPQHF.

CDR3 in amino acids: CSARLAGQQFLSYEQYF. The CDR3 DNA reads as TGCAGTGCTAGACTAGCGGGCCAACAATTCCTCTCCTACGAGCAGTACTTC. J is TRBJ2-7 and V is TRBV20-1; 8 bases fit TRBD2. In germline, CDR1 is DFQATT, CDR2 SNEGSKA (reference sequence). Trimming at V came to 2 bases and at J to 0 bases, leaving 12 bases not matched to a gene. The CDR3 has 17 residues.

For the CDR3, the DNA is TGCGCCAGCTGTTACGGGACGGCGAACACCGGGGAGCTGTTTTTT. Translated, it gives CASCYGTANTGELFF. The chain couples TRBV5-1 to TRBJ2-2; TRBD1 or TRBD2 may be the D gene (5 bases each). Germline CDR1 reads SGHRS; CDR2 reads YFSETQ. V lost 7 bases to trimming and J lost 0 bases, with 13 bases between them. The CDR3 loop spans 15 amino acids.

The chain is built from TRBV29-1 and TRBJ2-5; no firm D call. V was shortened by 3 bases and J by 0 bases, with 2 bases between the two germline ends. The CDR3 consists of 11 residues. Germline CDR1 reads SQVTM; CDR2 reads ANQGSEA. The CDR3 region has the DNA TGCAGCGTTGACAACCAAGAGACCCAGTACTTC. It is translated as CSVDNQETQYF.

Points on this clonotype: A much larger clone differs by one base, so this may be a read error. The V gene is TRBV6-1, the J gene TRBJ2-4; TRBD1 is a possible D gene (6 bases). Per the germline V gene, CDR1 is MNHNS and CDR2 is SASEGT. This CDR3 has 14 amino acids. V shed 2 bases and J shed 4 bases, with 9 bases lying between them. DNA for the CDR3: TGTGCCAGCAGTGAAAATACAGGGAAAAACATTCAGTACTTC. Amino acids: CASSENTGKNIQYF.

The chain combines TRBV5-6 with TRBJ2-5, with D perhaps assigned TRBD1 or TRBD2 (6 bases each). This CDR3 is 14 amino acids long. Germline-derived CDR1 and CDR2 are SGHDT and YYEEEE. The ends were cut back, 0 bases at V and 6 bases at J, with 12 bases in the middle. CDR3 DNA: TGTGCCAGCAGCTTGGATGGGGGGCGAAAGACCCAGTACTTC. This encodes CASSLDGGRKTQYF.

In this sample, this clonotype turned up many times. The chain uses TRBV20-1 and TRBJ2-7; TRBD1 is a possible D gene (6 bases). Germline CDR1 reads DFQATT; CDR2 reads SNEGSKA (reference sequence). V was shortened by 5 bases and J by 3 bases, with 23 bases between the two germline ends. There are 16 residues in the CDR3. The CDR3 bases are TGCAGTGCTTCTAGGTCATTGGGGGCCGCGGACTACGAGCAGTACTTC. Protein product: CSASRSLGAADYEQYF.

The chain recombines TRBV20-1 with TRBJ1-2; 10 positions agree with TRBD1. The germline V gene has CDR1 DFQATT and CDR2 SNEGSKA (reference sequence). With 4 bases clipped from V and 2 bases from J, the junction kept 4 bases outside the gene matches. This CDR3 contains 14 residues. The CDR3 protein is CSATGQGGNYGYTF. CDR3 sequence (DNA): TGCAGTGCTACCGGACAGGGGGGCAACTATGGCTACACCTTC.